The subject of this entry is one TCR beta chain. Its antigen is as yet unknown. These data originate in a study of beta chain features in type 1 diabetes. Staining for CD45RO/CCR7/CD25/CD127/CD95/CD27 allowed sorting of CD4+ naive, central memory, regulatory and stem cell-like memory cells. Study-wide points: There was a moderate but significant shortening of TCRB CDR3s in all four CD4+ subsets of Type 1 diabetes patients.

Sequencing targeted expressed TCRB transcripts, as all isolated RNA had been reverse transcribed. Read counts averaged around 3.6 million for samples of naive, central memory and regulatory T cells. Clones were read by immunoSEQ multiplex PCR, and TCRdb kept only the in-frame ones, dropping some. The sample includes approximately 600,000 clones, 9.5% to 15% of them seen just once. The receptor was isolated from a man aged 25-45 years with type 1 diabetes. Sequencing was performed on naive CD4+ T cells from blood.

CDR3 sequence (DNA): TGTGCCAGCAGCCCGCGCGGGACAGGGTCGCTCATCAGGACCCAGTACTTC. Translation: CASSPRGTGSLIRTQYF. The J gene is TRBJ2-5, the V gene TRBV14, with TRBD1 matching over 9 bases. CDR3 length equals 17 residues. CDR1 is SGHDN and CDR2 is FVKESK in the germline V gene. Trimming took 4 bases from V and 7 from J; bases not matched to a gene: 16. The variable domain in full, completed from reference TRBV14 and TRBJ2-5, reads EAGVTQFPSHSVIEKGQTVTLRCDPISGHDNLYWYRRVMGKEIKFLLHFVKESKQDESGMPNNRFLAERTGGTYSTLKVQPAELEDSGVYFCASSPRGTGSLIRTQYFGPGTRLLVL.